This TCR beta chain originates from a study of shared clonotypes between healthy human individuals. Data came from immunoSEQ multiplex PCR; TCRdb stores just in-frame clones and leaves some out. Of roughly 330,000 clones listed, approximately 79% are singletons. All the donors were Caucasian adults who lived in Nashville, Tennessee. The investigators split CD4+ cells into a CD45RA+ naive subset and a CD45RA-negative memory subset. Source material: memory CD4+ T cells sorted from blood. Subset in this sample: CD45RA-negative fraction. This clonotype was obtained from a man in his thirties or forties in good health.

The CDR3 nucleotides are TGTGCCAGCAGCAAAGCGGGTCAGCCCCAGCATTTT. It specifies CASSKAGQPQHF. The chain is built from TRBV21-1 and TRBJ1-5. TRBV21-1 is a documented pseudogene. The CDR3 extends over 12 amino acids.